The entry below gives a single T cell receptor (beta chain) sequence along with its context. The data originate from a study of blood T cell repertoires in COVID-19. The CDR3 is 14 residues long. Trimming cost V 0 bases and J 4 bases, with 12 bases left between them. In germline, CDR1 is GTSNPN, CDR2 SVGIG (reference sequence). The table came from immunoSEQ multiplex PCR; TCRdb's copy has only in-frame clones and leaves some out. The sample records over 200,000 clones, roughly 87% being singletons. The rearrangement links TRBV30 to TRBJ1-1; no definite D call. Specimen: peripheral blood. This clonotype originated in a man between 35 and 55 years old with active or convalescent COVID-19. CDR3 sequence reads: CAWSVGGLSTEAFF. CDR3 DNA: TGTGCCTGGAGTGTAGGAGGGTTGAGCACTGAAGCTTTCTTT.